The 31 T cell receptor beta chains presented below share a single source sample, sequenced in a study of blood T cell repertoires in COVID-19. Sequencing was performed with immunoSEQ multiplex PCR; in TCRdb, only in-frame clones are kept and a portion is missing. The sample consists of roughly 200,000 clones, approximately 85% of them appearing once. The specimen sequenced was peripheral blood. Receptors originate from a woman aged 60-75 years with acute or convalescent COVID-19.

CDR3 coding DNA: TGTGCCAGCACCAGGGGAGGGGATCAGCCCCAGCATTTT. It is translated as CASTRGGDQPQHF. This chain uses TRBV28 with TRBJ1-5; TRBD1 might be the D (6 bases). The V gene's germline CDR1 is MDHEN and CDR2 SYDVKM. Trimming shortened V by 7 bases and J by 5 bases, and 12 bases separated the two germline ends. CDR3 length: 13 residues.

This sequence joins TRBV28 and TRBJ2-7; a possible D gene is TRBD2 (5 bases). V was pared by 3 bases and J by 2 bases, with 8 bases between. Per germline, CDR1 MDHEN and CDR2 SYDVKM. This CDR3 spans 13 amino acids. CDR3 sequence reads: CASSLGSAYEQYF. The CDR3 DNA is TGTGCCAGCAGTTTGGGGAGCGCCTACGAGCAGTACTTC.

The rearrangement links TRBV24-1 to TRBJ2-3; D is unresolved. The V gene's germline CDR1 is KGHDR and CDR2 SFDVKD. Trimming stripped 6 bases from V and 5 bases from J, with 11 bases between. The CDR3 length is 13 residues. The CDR3 nucleotides are TGTGCCACCAGTTACAGCTCGCAAGATACGCAGTATTTT. The encoded protein is CATSYSSQDTQYF.

This clone was found once. V is TRBV19 and J is TRBJ1-2, with D unresolved. CDR1 is LNHDA, CDR2 SQIVND, per germline (reference sequence). This CDR3 contains 13 residues. With 6 bases removed from V and 4 bases from J, the gap between germline ends came to 12 bases. In nucleotides, the CDR3 is TGTGCCAGTAGGAAACAGCAGACCTATGGCTACACCTTC. Protein product: CASRKQQTYGYTF.

The genes are TRBV19 and TRBJ2-3; 9 positions match TRBD1. V shed 5 bases, J shed 3 bases, and the junction held 6 bases outside the gene matches. The V gene's germline CDR1 is LNHDA and CDR2 SQIVND (reference sequence). The length of the CDR3 is 15 residues. The chain's CDR3 is CASSGTGGWTDTQYF. The CDR3 region has the DNA TGTGCCAGTAGTGGAACAGGGGGCTGGACAGATACGCAGTATTTT.

The CDR3 DNA sequence: TGTGCCAGCAGCCAATGGCGAAGGACAGCAGAGCAGTTCTTC. Protein sequence: CASSQWRRTAEQFF. The chain recombines TRBV16 with TRBJ2-1, with D perhaps TRBD1 (6 bases). The CDR3 length is 14 residues. V dropped 1 base and J dropped 10 bases, with 14 bases sitting between them. Germline CDR1 is KGHSY and CDR2 is FQNENV.

The chain's CDR3 is CASSFRQGANTEAFF. Written as DNA, the CDR3 is TGTGCCAGCAGCTTCAGACAGGGGGCTAACACTGAAGCTTTCTTT. J is TRBJ1-1 and V is TRBV7-9, with TRBD1 identical over 10 bases. Germline V gene lookup returns CDR1 SEHNR and CDR2 FQNEAQ (reference sequence). CDR3 length: 15 amino acids. J was trimmed by 2 bases and V by 3 bases; bases with no gene match: 3.

This chain uses TRBV15 with TRBJ2-1; the D is unclear. The length of the CDR3 is 12 residues. Per the germline V gene, CDR1 is LNHNV and CDR2 is YYDKDF (reference sequence). V was cut by 0 bases and J by 12 bases, with 9 bases left in between. CDR3 nucleotides: TGTGCCACCAGCAGAGATCGGCTAGTGCAGTTCTTC. The encoded protein is CATSRDRLVQFF.

The genes are TRBV3-1 (or the pseudogene TRBV3-2) and TRBJ2-1; the D gene is possibly TRBD1 (6 bases). Trimming stripped 5 bases from V and 7 bases from J, with 18 bases between. This CDR3 contains 15 residues. In germline, CDR1 is LGHDT, CDR2 YNNKEL (reference sequence). The CDR3 region has the DNA TGTGCCAGCAGCGATCAGGGGACACCGGGGAATGAGCAGTTCTTC. This sequence encodes CASSDQGTPGNEQFF.

The rearrangement links TRBV7-2 to TRBJ1-5; unclear D gene. The CDR3 runs to 14 residues. Deletions cut 2 bases from V and 0 bases from J, with 5 bases between. Germline CDR1 and CDR2: SGHTA and FQGNSA. As DNA, the CDR3 is TGTGCCAGCAGCTTACCCCATAGCAATCAGCCCCAGCATTTT. Encoded protein: CASSLPHSNQPQHF.

The chain couples TRBV4-1 to TRBJ2-1; 14 bases are shared with TRBD2. The V and J ends lost 3 bases and 0 bases, in that order; junction bases with no gene match: 10. From germline, CDR1 is MGHRA and CDR2 YSYEKL. The CDR3 is 20 amino acids. The CDR3 nucleotides are TGCGCCAGCAGCCAGCTCGCGGGACTAGCGGGGGCAGGCTCCTACAATGAGCAGTTCTTC. This encodes CASSQLAGLAGAGSYNEQFF.

The chain carries TRBV6-5 and TRBJ2-3, with 12 nucleotides matching TRBD2. CDR1 and CDR2 (germline): MNHEY, SVGAGI. V shed 6 bases and J 4 bases; nucleotides not matched to a gene: 5. The CDR3 covers 15 residues. The CDR3 here is CASRRLAGEADTQYF. The DNA of the CDR3 is TGTGCCAGCAGACGACTAGCGGGAGAGGCAGATACGCAGTATTTT.

The CDR3 region is CASSPTTSGLFYEQYF. CDR3 sequence (DNA): TGTGCCAGCAGCCCCACCACTAGCGGACTTTTTTACGAGCAGTACTTC. This chain connects TRBV5-4 to TRBJ2-7; TRBD2 matches 8 bases. The CDR3 extends over 16 amino acids. Germline V CDR1 and CDR2: SGHNT, YYREEE (reference sequence). J gave up 4 bases and V 4 bases, and 13 bases lay outside the gene matches.

The chain carries TRBV9 and TRBJ1-1; 7 positions match TRBD1. Germline trimming cut 1 base from V and 3 bases from J; bases unmatched to any gene: 12. Germline CDR1 reads SGDLS; CDR2 reads YYNGEE. The length of the CDR3 is 17 residues. The CDR3 region has the DNA TGTGCCAGCAGCGTAAACCCGACCGGGACAGTGGACACTGAAGCTTTCTTT. Its protein is CASSVNPTGTVDTEAFF.

Regarding this clone: Within the sample, other DNA sequences also encode this same CDR3. The V gene is TRBV5-1, the J gene TRBJ2-1; D might be TRBD2 (6 bases). Germline CDR1 is SGHRS and CDR2 is YFSETQ. The CDR3 covers 14 residues. V was trimmed by 4 bases and J by 8 bases, leaving 16 bases between them. The CDR3 here is CASSLGGSSDEQFF. In nucleotides, the CDR3 is TGCGCCAGCAGCCTGGGAGGTAGCAGCGATGAGCAGTTCTTC.

The CDR3 sequence: CASSTGLLPTHSGNTIYF. CDR3 DNA: TGCGCCAGCAGCACCGGACTCTTACCTACCCACTCTGGAAACACCATATATTTT. This chain joins TRBV5-1 and TRBJ1-3, with D uncertain. V lost 4 bases and J 0 bases, leaving 20 bases between the germline ends. The length of the CDR3 is 18 residues. CDR1 and CDR2 (germline): SGHRS, YFSETQ.

The chain couples TRBV7-8 to TRBJ2-1; 7 nucleotides match TRBD1. The CDR3 contains 16 residues. V lost 1 base to trimming and J lost 7 bases; unmatched junction nucleotides: 10. The germline V gene encodes CDR1 SGHVS and CDR2 FQNEAQ. The CDR3 nucleotides are TGTGCCAGCAGCTTAGGGATGGTTGGGGACAGAAATGAGCAGTTCTTC. As protein: CASSLGMVGDRNEQFF.

This clone occurred many times. This chain connects TRBV5-1 to TRBJ2-7, with 9 bases fitting TRBD1. The germline CDR1 and CDR2 sequences are SGHRS and YFSETQ. After removal of 8 bases from V and 2 bases from J, the junction contained 8 bases not matched to a gene. This CDR3 is 14 amino acids long. The CDR3 bases are TGCGCCAGGACCCTCCGGGACAGGGCCTACGAGCAGTACTTC. Amino acid sequence: CARTLRDRAYEQYF.

The CDR3 reads CASSDVDRAQPQHF. The DNA for the CDR3 is TGTGCCAGCAGTGATGTCGACAGGGCTCAGCCCCAGCATTTT. The V gene is TRBV6-1, the J gene TRBJ1-5; 7 nucleotides match TRBD1. The ends lost 3 bases at V and 6 bases at J; junction bases unmatched: 5. The germline gives CDR1 MNHNS, CDR2 SASEGT. The CDR3 length is 14 residues.

The rearrangement joins TRBV5-1 to TRBJ1-5, with a tentative D call TRBD1 (5 bases). Trimming shortened V by 0 bases and J by 2 bases, and 15 bases separated the two germline ends. The germline V gene has CDR1 SGHRS and CDR2 YFSETQ. The CDR3 sequence is 17 residues long. The CDR3 DNA sequence: TGCGCCAGCAGCTTGGACGGAGGGGTCACGGGCAATCAGCCCCAGCATTTT. It is translated as CASSLDGGVTGNQPQHF. Filled out from reference TRBV5-1 and TRBJ1-5, the complete variable domain reads KAGVTQTPRYLIKTRGQQVTLSCSPISGHRSVSWYQQTPGQGLQFLFEYFSETQRNKGNFPGRFSGRQFSNSRSEMNVSTLELGDSALYLCASSLDGGVTGNQPQHFGDGTRLSIL.

The rearrangement joins TRBV5-1 to TRBJ2-2; a possible D gene is TRBD2 (5 bases). Germline-derived CDR1 and CDR2 are SGHRS and YFSETQ. CDR3 length: 15 amino acids. V lost 4 bases, J lost 3 bases, and 13 bases lay in between. The CDR3 sequence: CASSRFSADTGELFF. As DNA, the CDR3 is TGCGCCAGCAGCCGGTTTAGCGCCGACACCGGGGAGCTGTTTTTT. The full variable domain, rest sourced from reference TRBV5-1 and TRBJ2-2, is KAGVTQTPRYLIKTRGQQVTLSCSPISGHRSVSWYQQTPGQGLQFLFEYFSETQRNKGNFPGRFSGRQFSNSRSEMNVSTLELGDSALYLCASSRFSADTGELFFGEGSRLTVL.

This clone occurred once. The chain uses TRBV18 and TRBJ2-1; the D gene is possibly TRBD2 (5 bases). The V and J ends lost 3 bases and 12 bases respectively, with 9 bases between them. This CDR3 spans 11 amino acids. CDR1 KGHSH and CDR2 LQKENI come from the germline V gene. The DNA of the CDR3 is TGTGCCAGCTCACCGGAGGTCGGGCAGTTCTTC. Translated, it gives CASSPEVGQFF.

The chain combines TRBV10-3 with TRBJ1-4; no reliable D call. Germline V CDR1 and CDR2: ENHRY, SYGVKD. V dropped 0 bases and J dropped 1 base, with 9 bases sitting between them. The CDR3 sequence is 16 residues long. CDR3 bases: TGTGCCATCAGTGAGTCATGGGCAAGAACTAATGAAAAACTGTTTTTT. Translated: CAISESWARTNEKLFF.

This chain uses TRBV27 with TRBJ1-2, with 7 bases aligning to TRBD1. This CDR3 is 15 amino acids long. CDR1 and CDR2 (germline): MNHEY, SMNVEV (reference sequence). With V trimmed by 8 bases and J by 1 base, 10 bases remained unmatched. CDR3 protein: CASRQGQSINYGYTF. The DNA of the CDR3 is TGTGCCAGCCGACAGGGACAGTCAATTAACTATGGCTACACCTTC.

The CDR3 DNA follows: TGTGCCAGCAGCCCCGAAGGGCAGGGGGCATTCGAGACCCAGTACTTC. The encoded protein is CASSPEGQGAFETQYF. The chain uses TRBV5-4 and TRBJ2-5; 8 bases fit TRBD1. Germline CDR1 and CDR2: SGHNT and YYREEE (reference sequence). V dropped 4 bases and J dropped 5; count of bases not matched to a gene: 13. This CDR3 is 16 amino acids long.

The DNA of the CDR3 is TGTGCCAGTACCCCACAGGGGACACAGAACACCGGGGAGCTGTTTTTT. This encodes CASTPQGTQNTGELFF. The chain has TRBV19 and TRBJ2-2, with 7 bases identical to TRBD1. The CDR3 sequence is 16 residues long. Germline V lookup: CDR1 LNHDA, CDR2 SQIVND (reference sequence). V shed 7 bases, J shed 1 base, and the junction held 9 bases outside the gene matches.

This chain connects TRBV21-1 to TRBJ1-2; the table assigns TRBD1, which was not confirmed against the DNA. TRBV21-1 is a documented pseudogene. The CDR3 contains 14 residues. DNA of the CDR3: TGTGCCAGCAGCAAGTGGACAGGGCTCTATGGCTACACCTTC. Translated: CASSKWTGLYGYTF.

CDR3: CASILPDNIHYEQYV. The CDR3 coding sequence is TGTGCTAGCATCCTCCCGGACAACATCCACTACGAGCAGTACGTC. The chain links TRBV7-7 to TRBJ2-7; D may be TRBD1 (5 bases). This CDR3 comprises 15 residues. CDR1 and CDR2 (germline): SSHAT, FNYEAQ (reference sequence).

The chain is built from TRBV20-1 and TRBJ1-2; D is unresolved. This CDR3 is built from 12 residues. The germline CDR1 and CDR2 sequences are DFQATT and SNEGSKA (reference sequence). Trimming shortened V by 3 bases and J by 8 bases, and 13 bases separated the two germline ends. For the CDR3, the DNA is TGCAGTGCTAGTACCACGTCTAAGGGCTACACCTTC. Encoded protein: CSASTTSKGYTF.

This clone appeared a single time. CDR3 sequence (DNA): TGTGCCAGCTCACCCCGAGGGTCTGAAAAACTGTTTTTT. This gives the protein CASSPRGSEKLFF. The genes are TRBV18 and TRBJ1-4; D uncertain. Deletions cut 3 bases from V and 7 bases from J, with 9 bases between. The CDR3 sequence is 13 residues long. Looked up from germline, CDR1 is KGHSH and CDR2 is LQKENI.

This chain connects TRBV7-2 to TRBJ2-5; possibly TRBD2 for D (5 bases). Trimming shortened V by 10 bases and J by 2 bases, and 14 bases separated the two germline ends. The CDR3 length is 13 residues. The germline V gene has CDR1 SGHTA and CDR2 FQGNSA. The CDR3 loop reads CATSSGWQETQYF. The CDR3 DNA follows: TGTGCCACTTCATCGGGGTGGCAAGAGACCCAGTACTTC. The full variable domain, completed using reference TRBV7-2 and TRBJ2-5, is GAGVSQSPSNKVTEKGKDVELRCDPISGHTALYWYRQSLGQGLEFLIYFQGNSAPDKSGLPSDRFSAERTGGSVSTLTIQRTQQEDSAVYLCATSSGWQETQYFGPGTRLLVL.